One sample yielded the 21 T cell receptor beta chains listed below, sequenced in a study of T cells in Graves' hyperthyroidism and ophthalmopathy. RNA transcripts provided the source from which TCR beta CDR3 regions were amplified. During a first-round RT-PCR of the TCR CDR3, the HTBI primer set was used. TCRdb re-called the multiplex PCR reads with MiXCR, one entry per CDR3 protein. There are roughly 380,000 distinct CDR3 sequences in the sample; around 15% occur only once, and roughly 4.8% lies in the top ten. Material for sequencing was blood. The receptors stem from a woman in her late teens or twenties with Graves' hyperthyroidism.

The genes are TRBV13 and TRBJ2-3; 11 bases align to TRBD2. The junction had 4 bases not matched to a gene; V was cut back by 3 bases and J by 5 bases. CDR1 is PRHDT and CDR2 is FYEKMQ in the germline V gene (reference sequence). The CDR3 totals 15 residues. CDR3 sequence reads: CASSFIAGGGDTQYF. DNA for the CDR3: TGTGCCAGCAGCTTTATAGCGGGAGGGGGAGATACGCAGTATTTT.

This clonotype was counted at least ten times. The V call is TRBV30, the J call TRBJ2-7; 9 nucleotides match TRBD2. With 0 bases clipped from V and 7 bases from J, the junction kept 1 base outside the gene matches. The CDR3 has 12 amino acids. Germline lookup yields CDR1 GTSNPN and CDR2 SVGIG (reference sequence). The CDR3 is CAWSVSGREQYF. CDR3 sequence (DNA): TGTGCCTGGAGTGTAAGCGGGAGGGAGCAGTACTTC.

In this sample, this clonotype turned up a few times. CDR3 sequence reads: CASSLRVGEGHGELFF. In DNA form, the CDR3 reads TGTGCCAGCAGCTTAAGGGTCGGTGAGGGCCACGGGGAGCTGTTTTTT. This sequence joins TRBV7-3 and TRBJ2-2; D possibly corresponds to TRBD2 (5 bases). The length of the CDR3 is 16 residues. The germline V and J ends were trimmed by 1 base and 7 bases, with 16 bases remaining between them. Germline V gene sequence: CDR1 SGHTA, CDR2 FQGTGA.

The gene calls are TRBV12-3 or TRBV12-4 and TRBJ2-7, with a tentative D call TRBD1 (5 bases). V shed 1 base and J shed 5 bases, with 12 bases lying between them. The CDR3 is made up of 14 amino acids. CDR3 region: CASSLDSSRDEQYF. The CDR3 DNA is TGTGCCAGCAGTTTAGATAGCTCCAGGGACGAGCAGTACTTC.

This clonotype showed up just a few times. The chain couples TRBV7-8 to TRBJ2-2; D is perhaps TRBD1 or TRBD2 (6 bases each). Trimming cost V 5 bases and J 3 bases, with 22 bases left between them. Germline V CDR1 and CDR2: SGHVS, FQNEAQ. The CDR3 is 18 amino acids. The CDR3 DNA follows: TGTGCCAGCAGCCTTCTCGCCATAGGGGGGCGGGACACCGGGGAGCTGTTTTTT. Protein sequence: CASSLLAIGGRDTGELFF.

This clonotype was found many times. This chain joins TRBV2 and TRBJ2-7; TRBD1 matches at 7 bases. CDR1 and CDR2 (germline): SNHLY, FYNNEI. The CDR3 length is 14 residues. Trimming at V came to 6 bases and at J to 0 bases, leaving 5 bases not matched to a gene. Here the CDR3 DNA reads TGTGCCAGCAGGGACAGGTACCTCTCCTACGAGCAGTACTTC. Amino acids: CASRDRYLSYEQYF.

This clonotype was picked up many times. This chain joins TRBV5-1 and TRBJ2-1; 7 bases align to TRBD2. The germline CDR1 and CDR2 sequences are SGHRS and YFSETQ. The CDR3 has 15 amino acids. V dropped 4 bases and J dropped 6; count of bases not matched to a gene: 10. CDR3 DNA sequence: TGCGCCAGCAGCCGGCAGGCGGGAGCGGGCAATGAGCAGTTCTTC. Protein product: CASSRQAGAGNEQFF.

The table lists this clonotype with many counts. The chain uses TRBV30 and TRBJ2-7; D unclear. The V and J ends lost 4 bases and 3 bases respectively, with 7 bases between them. The germline V gene encodes CDR1 GTSNPN and CDR2 SVGIG (reference sequence). The CDR3 has 11 amino acids. CDR3 in DNA: TGTGCCTGGACGACTGACTACGAGCAGTACTTC. This gives the protein CAWTTDYEQYF.

This clonotype has a count of ten or more. V is TRBV29-1 and J is TRBJ1-5; D might be TRBD1 (6 bases). The V and J ends lost 7 bases and 4 bases respectively, with 17 bases between them. Germline-derived CDR1 and CDR2 are SQVTM and ANQGSEA. This CDR3 contains 14 residues. The CDR3 coding sequence is TGCAGCGCCCGGGACACAGCACCAAATCAGCCCCAGCATTTT. This encodes CSARDTAPNQPQHF.

This clonotype showed up many times. The CDR3 here is CAWSAIYGYTF. In nucleotides, the CDR3 is TGTGCCTGGAGTGCCATCTATGGCTACACCTTC. The rearrangement joins TRBV30 to TRBJ1-2, with D hard to call. Trimming shortened V by 1 base and J by 4 bases, and 4 bases separated the two germline ends. Germline CDR1 GTSNPN, CDR2 SVGIG (reference sequence). This CDR3 contains 11 residues.

Many counts were recorded for this clonotype. This chain links TRBV4-2 with TRBJ2-1, with TRBD2 matching over 7 bases. V lost 0 bases and J lost 8; bases outside the gene matches: 7. The CDR3 has 15 amino acids. The germline V gene encodes CDR1 LGHNA and CDR2 YNFKEQ. CDR3 coding DNA: TGTGCCAGCAGCCAAGATCCTAGCGGAGGGGATGAGCAGTTCTTC. Its translation: CASSQDPSGGDEQFF.

In its sample, this clonotype was seen many times. This chain joins TRBV3-1 and TRBJ1-1, with unresolved D. Germline loops: CDR1 LGHDT, CDR2 YNNKEL (reference sequence). V dropped 1 base and J dropped 6 bases, with 6 bases sitting between them. This CDR3 contains 12 residues. CDR3 region: CASSQGFAEAFF. DNA of the CDR3: TGTGCCAGCAGCCAAGGTTTTGCTGAAGCTTTCTTT.

This clonotype occurred many times. The chain couples TRBV2 to TRBJ2-7; TRBD2 might be the D (5 bases). With 4 bases removed from V and 3 bases from J, the gap between germline ends came to 13 bases. The CDR3 covers 14 residues. CDR1 SNHLY and CDR2 FYNNEI come from the germline V gene. The CDR3 DNA is TGTGCCAGCAGTGCTGGTAGCGCCCACTACGAGCAGTACTTC. Protein sequence: CASSAGSAHYEQYF.

This clonotype was counted many times. The chain employs TRBV20-1 and TRBJ2-7; 7 bases line up with TRBD2. There are 14 residues in the CDR3. The junction had 6 bases not matched to a gene; V was cut back by 4 bases and J by 0 bases. Germline lookup yields CDR1 DFQATT and CDR2 SNEGSKA (reference sequence). The CDR3 reads CSATGSGASYEQYF. The CDR3 bases are TGCAGTGCTACTGGGAGCGGGGCCTCCTACGAGCAGTACTTC.

V is TRBV28 and J is TRBJ1-2; no reliable D call. Germline CDR1 reads MDHEN; CDR2 reads SYDVKM. Trimming cost V 4 bases and J 2 bases, with 8 bases left between them. This CDR3 is 13 amino acids long. The CDR3 here is CASSSDQNYGYTF. In DNA form, the CDR3 reads TGTGCCAGCAGTTCGGACCAGAACTATGGCTACACCTTC.

This clonotype appeared many times. CDR3 loop: CASSLLSTGSEAFF. For the CDR3, the DNA is TGTGCCAGCAGTTTACTATCGACAGGGAGTGAAGCTTTCTTT. The chain joins TRBV27 to TRBJ1-1; 7 positions match TRBD1. J was trimmed by 7 bases and V by 2 bases; bases with no gene match: 7. This CDR3 has 14 amino acids. Germline V gene sequence: CDR1 MNHEY, CDR2 SMNVEV (reference sequence).

This clonotype has ten or more counts. J is TRBJ2-7 and V is TRBV28; no firm D call. The CDR3 runs to 13 residues. Trimming removed 3 bases at V and 1 base at J, with 7 bases between. Germline V gene lookup returns CDR1 MDHEN and CDR2 SYDVKM. CDR3 loop: CASSFGESYEQYF. In DNA, the CDR3 is TGTGCCAGCAGTTTTGGTGAATCCTACGAGCAGTACTTC.

There are many counts of this clonotype. J is TRBJ2-7 and V is TRBV29-1; 8 bases map to TRBD1. Trimming took 3 bases from V and 1 from J; bases not matched to a gene: 11. CDR3 size: 16 residues. CDR1 SQVTM and CDR2 ANQGSEA come from the germline V gene. The CDR3 reads CSVDSGETGDSYEQYF. The CDR3 DNA is TGCAGCGTTGATTCGGGAGAGACAGGGGATTCCTACGAGCAGTACTTC.

This clonotype came up a few times. At one end the junction does not follow the germline gene, possibly because of a read error. This rearrangement joins TRBV11-3 to TRBJ2-3, with 11 nucleotides matching TRBD2. The germline gives CDR1 SGHNT, CDR2 YENEEA. The CDR3 extends over 16 amino acids. For the CDR3, the DNA is TGTGTCAGCAGCTCCGTAGCGGGAGGGGAAGCAGATACGCAGTATTTT. Translating gives CVSSSVAGGEADTQYF.

In its sample, this clonotype was seen a few times. This sequence joins TRBV2 and TRBJ1-3; no definite D call. The germline gives CDR1 SNHLY, CDR2 FYNNEI. This CDR3 region has 12 residues. V lost 4 bases, J lost 3 bases, and 4 bases lay in between. CDR3 in DNA: TGTGCCAGCAGTGCCGATGGAAACACCATATATTTT. Translated: CASSADGNTIYF. The variable domain in full, with the rest retrieved from reference TRBV2 and TRBJ1-3, is EPEVTQTPSHQVTQMGQEVILRCVPISNHLYFYWYRQILGQKVEFLVSFYNNEISEKSEIFDDQFSVERPDGSNFTLKIRSTKLEDSAMYFCASSADGNTIYFGEGSWLTVV.

The genes are TRBV29-1 and TRBJ1-1; D may be TRBD1 (6 bases). Trimming pared 7 bases from V and 5 bases from J, leaving 17 bases between. This CDR3 is built from 13 residues. CDR1 and CDR2 (germline): SQVTM, ANQGSEA. In nucleotides, the CDR3 is TGCAGCGGGGGGGGGGGGCGCGGAACTGAAGCTTTCTTT. This codes for CSGGGGRGTEAFF.